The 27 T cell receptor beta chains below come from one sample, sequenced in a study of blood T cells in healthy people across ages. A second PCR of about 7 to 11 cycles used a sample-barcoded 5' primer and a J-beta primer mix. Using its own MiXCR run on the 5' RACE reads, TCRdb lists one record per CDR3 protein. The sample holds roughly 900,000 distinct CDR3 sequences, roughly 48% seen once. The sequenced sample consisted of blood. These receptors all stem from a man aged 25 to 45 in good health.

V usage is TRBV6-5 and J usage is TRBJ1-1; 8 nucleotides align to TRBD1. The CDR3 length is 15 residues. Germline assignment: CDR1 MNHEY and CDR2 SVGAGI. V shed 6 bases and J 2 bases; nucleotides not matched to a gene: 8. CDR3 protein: CASRVLGTGNTEAFF. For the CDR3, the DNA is TGTGCCAGCAGGGTACTTGGGACAGGAAACACTGAAGCTTTCTTT.

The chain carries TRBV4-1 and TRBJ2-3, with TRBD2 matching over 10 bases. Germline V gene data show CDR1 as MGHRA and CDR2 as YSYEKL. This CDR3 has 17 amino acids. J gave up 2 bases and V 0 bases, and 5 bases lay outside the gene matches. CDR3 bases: TGCGCCAGCAGCCAAGATGTAGCGGGGGGATTCACAGATACGCAGTATTTT. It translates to CASSQDVAGGFTDTQYF.

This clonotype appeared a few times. In nucleotides, the CDR3 is TGTGCCAGCAGAAACGGGGGGGCGAATGAAAAACTGTTTTTT. It is translated as CASRNGGANEKLFF. The chain combines TRBV6-5 with TRBJ1-4; D is perhaps TRBD1 (6 bases). Germline CDR1 and CDR2: MNHEY and SVGAGI. Trimming shortened V by 6 bases and J by 5 bases, and 13 bases separated the two germline ends. This CDR3 is built from 14 residues.

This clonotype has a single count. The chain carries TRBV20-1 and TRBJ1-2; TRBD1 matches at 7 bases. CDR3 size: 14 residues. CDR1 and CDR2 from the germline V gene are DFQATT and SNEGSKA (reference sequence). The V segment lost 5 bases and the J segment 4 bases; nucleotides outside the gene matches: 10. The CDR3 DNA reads TGCAGTGCTGACGAATCAGGGGGGGCCTATGGCTACACCTTC. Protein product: CSADESGGAYGYTF.

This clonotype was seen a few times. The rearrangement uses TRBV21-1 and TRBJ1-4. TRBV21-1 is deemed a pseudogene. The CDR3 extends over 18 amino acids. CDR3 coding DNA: TGTGCCAGCAGCAAAGTTCGGTTTGGTCCGGTTGGGGATGAAAAACTGTTTTTT. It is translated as CASSKVRFGPVGDEKLFF.

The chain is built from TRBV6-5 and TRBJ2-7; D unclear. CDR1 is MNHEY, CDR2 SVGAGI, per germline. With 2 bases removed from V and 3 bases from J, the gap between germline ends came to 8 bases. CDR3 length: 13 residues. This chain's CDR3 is CASSYTTDYEQYF. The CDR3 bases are TGTGCCAGCAGTTACACGACGGACTACGAGCAGTACTTC.

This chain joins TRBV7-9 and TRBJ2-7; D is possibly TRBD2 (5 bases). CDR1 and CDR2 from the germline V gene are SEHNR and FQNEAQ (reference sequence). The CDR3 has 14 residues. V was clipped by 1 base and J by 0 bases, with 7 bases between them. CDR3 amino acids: CASSLERSSYEQYF. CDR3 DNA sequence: TGTGCCAGCAGCTTAGAGCGGAGCTCCTACGAGCAGTACTTC.

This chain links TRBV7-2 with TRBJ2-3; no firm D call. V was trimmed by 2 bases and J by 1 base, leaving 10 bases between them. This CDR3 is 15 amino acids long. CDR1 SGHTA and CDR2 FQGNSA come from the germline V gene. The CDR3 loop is CASSLSSLRTDTQYF. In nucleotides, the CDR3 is TGTGCCAGCAGCTTATCGTCCCTCCGCACAGATACGCAGTATTTT.

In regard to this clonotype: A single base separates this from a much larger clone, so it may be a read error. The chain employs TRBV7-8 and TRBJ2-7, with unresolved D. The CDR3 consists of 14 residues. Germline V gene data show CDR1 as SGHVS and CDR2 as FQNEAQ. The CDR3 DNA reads TGTGCCAGCAGCTCGACGCACGGAGAGTACGGGCAGTACTTC. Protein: CASSSTHGEYGQYF.

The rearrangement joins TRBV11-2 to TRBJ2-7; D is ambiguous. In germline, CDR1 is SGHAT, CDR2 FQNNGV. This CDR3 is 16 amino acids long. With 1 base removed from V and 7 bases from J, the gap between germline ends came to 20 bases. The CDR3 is CASSLGSGNSYNEQYF. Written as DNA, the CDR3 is TGTGCCAGCAGCTTAGGCTCGGGTAACTCCTACAATGAGCAGTACTTC.

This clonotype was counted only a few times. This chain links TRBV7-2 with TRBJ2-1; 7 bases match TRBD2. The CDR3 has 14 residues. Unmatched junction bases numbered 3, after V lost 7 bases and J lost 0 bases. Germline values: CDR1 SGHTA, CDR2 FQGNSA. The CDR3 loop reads CASIAGASYNEQFF. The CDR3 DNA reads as TGTGCCAGCATTGCGGGAGCCTCCTACAATGAGCAGTTCTTC.

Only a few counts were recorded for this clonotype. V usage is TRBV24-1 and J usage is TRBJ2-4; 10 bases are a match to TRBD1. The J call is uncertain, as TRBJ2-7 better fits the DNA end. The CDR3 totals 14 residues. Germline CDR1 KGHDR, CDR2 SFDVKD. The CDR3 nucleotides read TGTGCCACCAGTGACCCCGGACAGGGGGTCGAGCAGTACTTC. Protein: CATSDPGQGVEQYF.

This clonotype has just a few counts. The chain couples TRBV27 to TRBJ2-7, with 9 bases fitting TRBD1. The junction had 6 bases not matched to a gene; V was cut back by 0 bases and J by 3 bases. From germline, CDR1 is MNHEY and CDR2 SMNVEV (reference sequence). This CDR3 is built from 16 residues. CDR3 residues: CASSLSGTGSFYEQYF. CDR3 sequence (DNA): TGTGCCAGCAGTTTATCGGGGACAGGGTCTTTCTACGAGCAGTACTTC.

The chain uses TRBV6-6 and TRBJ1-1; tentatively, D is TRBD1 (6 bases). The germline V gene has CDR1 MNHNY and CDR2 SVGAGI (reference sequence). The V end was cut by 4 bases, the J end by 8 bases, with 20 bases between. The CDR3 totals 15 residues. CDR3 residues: CASSSARQAYREAFF. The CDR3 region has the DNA TGTGCCAGCAGTTCTGCACGACAGGCGTACCGAGAAGCTTTCTTT.

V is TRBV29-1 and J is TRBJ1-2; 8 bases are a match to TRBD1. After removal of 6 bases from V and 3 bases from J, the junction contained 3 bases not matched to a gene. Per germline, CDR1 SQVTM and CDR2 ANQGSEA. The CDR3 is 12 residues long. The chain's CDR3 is CSVQQGDYGYTF. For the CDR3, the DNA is TGCAGCGTGCAACAGGGGGACTATGGCTACACCTTC.

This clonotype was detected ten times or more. The CDR3 here is CASSLFQITGDTQYF. CDR3 sequence (DNA): TGTGCCAGCAGTTTATTTCAAATTACAGGGGATACGCAGTATTTT. The chain uses TRBV28 and TRBJ2-3; a weak D match, TRBD1 (6 bases). The V and J ends lost 1 base and 6 bases respectively, with 14 bases between them. CDR3 length: 15 amino acids. Germline values: CDR1 MDHEN, CDR2 SYDVKM.

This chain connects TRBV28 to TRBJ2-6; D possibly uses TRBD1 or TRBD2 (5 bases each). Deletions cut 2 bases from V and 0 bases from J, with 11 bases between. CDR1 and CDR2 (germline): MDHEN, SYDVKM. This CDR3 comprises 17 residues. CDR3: CASSLGGRISGANVLTF. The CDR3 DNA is TGTGCCAGCAGTTTAGGGGGTCGCATCTCTGGGGCCAACGTCCTGACTTTC.

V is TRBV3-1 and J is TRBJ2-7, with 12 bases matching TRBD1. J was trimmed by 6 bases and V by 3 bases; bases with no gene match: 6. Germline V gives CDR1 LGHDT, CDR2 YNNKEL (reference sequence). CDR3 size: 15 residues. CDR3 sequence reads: CASSQGQGALREQYF. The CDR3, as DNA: TGTGCCAGCAGCCAGGGACAGGGGGCTCTACGCGAGCAGTACTTC.

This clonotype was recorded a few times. In nucleotides, the CDR3 is TGTGCCAGCAGGCCGACAGCATCTGGAAACACCATATATTTT. Translated, it gives CASRPTASGNTIYF. The V call is TRBV12-3 or TRBV12-4, the J call TRBJ1-3; TRBD1 is a possible D gene (5 bases). The germline V and J ends were trimmed by 6 bases and 1 base, with 10 bases remaining between them. This CDR3 is 14 amino acids long.

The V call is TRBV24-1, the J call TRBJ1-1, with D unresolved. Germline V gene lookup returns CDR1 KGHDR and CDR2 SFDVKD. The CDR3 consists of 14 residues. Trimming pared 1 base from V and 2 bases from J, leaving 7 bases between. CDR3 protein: CATSDLGPNTEAFF. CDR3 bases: TGTGCCACCAGTGATTTAGGACCTAACACTGAAGCTTTCTTT.

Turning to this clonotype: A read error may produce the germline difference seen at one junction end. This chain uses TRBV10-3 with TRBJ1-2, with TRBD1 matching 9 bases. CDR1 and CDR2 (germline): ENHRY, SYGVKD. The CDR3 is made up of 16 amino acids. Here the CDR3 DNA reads TGTGCCATCAGTGAGGGACAGGGGACCGCTAACTATGGTTACACCTTC. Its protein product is CAISEGQGTANYGYTF.

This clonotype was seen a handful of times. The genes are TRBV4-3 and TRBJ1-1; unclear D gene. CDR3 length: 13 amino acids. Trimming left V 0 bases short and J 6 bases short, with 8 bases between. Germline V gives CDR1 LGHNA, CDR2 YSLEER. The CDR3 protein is CASSQDRGSEAFF. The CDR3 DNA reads TGCGCCAGCAGCCAAGATCGGGGTTCTGAAGCTTTCTTT.

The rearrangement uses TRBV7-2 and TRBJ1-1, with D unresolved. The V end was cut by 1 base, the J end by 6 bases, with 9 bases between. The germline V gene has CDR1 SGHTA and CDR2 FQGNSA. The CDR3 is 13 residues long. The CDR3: CASSLGGPAEAFF. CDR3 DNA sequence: TGTGCCAGCAGCTTAGGAGGGCCGGCTGAAGCTTTCTTT.

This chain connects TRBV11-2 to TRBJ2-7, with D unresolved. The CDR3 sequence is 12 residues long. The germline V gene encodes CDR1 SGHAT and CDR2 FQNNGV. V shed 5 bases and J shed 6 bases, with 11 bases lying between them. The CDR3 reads CASSPTLFEQYF. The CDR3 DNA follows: TGTGCCAGCAGCCCGACACTTTTCGAGCAGTACTTC.

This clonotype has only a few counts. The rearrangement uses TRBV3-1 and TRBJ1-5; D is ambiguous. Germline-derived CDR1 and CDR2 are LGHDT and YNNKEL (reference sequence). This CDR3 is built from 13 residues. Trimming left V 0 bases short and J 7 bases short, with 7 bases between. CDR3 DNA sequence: TGTGCCAGCAGCCAAGAAGGCAGACAGCCCCAGCATTTT. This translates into CASSQEGRQPQHF.

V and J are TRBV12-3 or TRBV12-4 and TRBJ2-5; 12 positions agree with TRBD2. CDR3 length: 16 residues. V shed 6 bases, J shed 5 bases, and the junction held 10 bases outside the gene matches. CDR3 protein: CASSSTSGGRIETQYF. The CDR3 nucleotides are TGTGCCAGCAGCTCAACTAGCGGGGGGAGGATTGAGACCCAGTACTTC.

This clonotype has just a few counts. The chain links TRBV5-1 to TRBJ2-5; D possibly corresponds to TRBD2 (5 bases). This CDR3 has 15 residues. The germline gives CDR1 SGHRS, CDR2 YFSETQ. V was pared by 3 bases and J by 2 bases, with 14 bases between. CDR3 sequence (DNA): TGCGCCAGCAGCTCAAGCGGACGGCAACAAGAGACCCAGTACTTC. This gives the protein CASSSSGRQQETQYF.